Following are 10 T cell receptor beta chains from one sample sequenced in a study of T cells in Graves' hyperthyroidism and ophthalmopathy. RNA transcripts gave rise to amplified TCR beta CDR3 regions. The HTBI primer set served for first-round RT-PCR of the TCR CDR3. TCRdb reprocessed the multiplex PCR reads via MiXCR and lists one record per CDR3 protein. The data contain hundreds of thousands of distinct CDR3 sequences, 22% of them singletons. The sample was blood. The receptors stem from a man in his thirties or forties with Graves' ophthalmopathy.

The rearrangement joins TRBV15 to TRBJ2-3; the D gene is possibly TRBD2 (5 bases). V was trimmed by 6 bases and J by 6 bases, leaving 22 bases between them. The CDR3 has 16 residues. CDR1 and CDR2 from the germline V gene are LNHNV and YYDKDF (reference sequence). The CDR3 nucleotides are TGTGCCACCAGTGAGACTACACAGTCCATCTCCGATACGCAGTATTTT. It yields the protein CATSETTQSISDTQYF.

This clonotype was seen a few times. The V and J genes are TRBV5-1 and TRBJ1-5; TRBD1 matches at 9 bases. CDR1 is SGHRS, CDR2 YFSETQ, per germline. J gave up 5 bases and V 4 bases, and 7 bases lay outside the gene matches. This CDR3 spans 15 amino acids. The CDR3 region is CASSRTGGRDQPQHF. CDR3 nucleotides: TGCGCCAGCAGCCGAACAGGGGGCAGGGATCAGCCCCAGCATTTT.

Many counts were recorded for this clonotype. This chain links TRBV5-1 with TRBJ2-1, with no clear D. Trimming left V 7 bases short and J 3 bases short, with 11 bases between. The CDR3 length is 13 residues. Germline V lookup: CDR1 SGHRS, CDR2 YFSETQ. The CDR3 DNA follows: TGCGCCAGCTCTTTGGGGTTCTACAATGAGCAGTTCTTC. As protein: CASSLGFYNEQFF.

The chain couples TRBV7-6 to TRBJ1-1, with unresolved D. V was trimmed by 5 bases and J by 3 bases, leaving 13 bases between them. This CDR3 is built from 14 residues. Germline lookup yields CDR1 SGHVS and CDR2 FNYEAQ. CDR3 bases: TGTGCCAGCAGCCCCACCGCCCTTTACACTGAAGCTTTCTTT. Protein: CASSPTALYTEAFF.

The chain combines TRBV6-2 or TRBV6-3 with TRBJ1-1; D uncertain. This CDR3 has 13 residues. The germline V gene has CDR1 MNHEY and CDR2 SVGEGT. The CDR3 region has the DNA TGTGCGAGCCGAACGGCCGAGGGTTTGGGAGCTTTCTTT. Translating it yields CASRTAEGLGAFF.

There are a few counts of this clonotype. The V and J genes are TRBV14 and TRBJ1-6; D is possibly TRBD1 (5 bases). CDR1 is SGHDN and CDR2 is FVKESK in the germline V gene. The CDR3 is 15 amino acids. V gave up 3 bases and J gave up 11 bases, with 17 bases separating them. The CDR3 here is CASSHGATRGTPLHF. For the CDR3, the DNA is TGTGCCAGCAGCCATGGGGCGACGAGGGGAACACCCCTCCACTTT.

J is TRBJ2-1 and V is TRBV27, with TRBD2 identical over 13 bases. In germline, CDR1 is MNHEY, CDR2 SMNVEV (reference sequence). V shed 8 bases and J 7 bases; nucleotides not matched to a gene: 8. The CDR3 is 15 amino acids. The CDR3 is CASRHRTSGRNEQFF. The CDR3 DNA reads TGTGCCAGCCGACACCGGACTAGCGGGAGAAATGAGCAGTTCTTC.

The chain combines TRBV7-8 with TRBJ2-1; D is perhaps TRBD1 or TRBD2 (5 bases each). Germline V gene lookup returns CDR1 SGHVS and CDR2 FQNEAQ. V was cut by 3 bases and J by 8 bases, with 14 bases left in between. The CDR3 is 14 residues long. DNA of the CDR3: TGTGCCAGCAGCTTTACAGGAGACGGGGATGAGCAGTTCTTC. The encoded protein is CASSFTGDGDEQFF.

This clonotype was recorded a few times. The V and J genes are TRBV27 and TRBJ2-7; D not resolved. The CDR3 is 13 amino acids. V gave up 5 bases and J gave up 2 bases, with 10 bases separating them. Germline V gene data show CDR1 as MNHEY and CDR2 as SMNVEV (reference sequence). CDR3 nucleotide sequence: TGTGCCAGCAGTAGGAGTCTGACCTACGAGCAGTACTTC. This translates into CASSRSLTYEQYF.

This clonotype appeared many times. This chain uses TRBV28 with TRBJ1-4, with a possible D match to TRBD1 (6 bases). Germline V gene data show CDR1 as MDHEN and CDR2 as SYDVKM. V dropped 4 bases and J dropped 2 bases, with 17 bases sitting between them. This CDR3 spans 17 amino acids. Here the CDR3 reads CASSSTGKGLTNEKLFF. The CDR3 nucleotides are TGTGCCAGCAGTTCCACAGGGAAGGGGCTGACTAATGAAAAACTGTTTTTT.